This T cell receptor (beta chain) was profiled in a study of T cell repertoires in cytomegalovirus infection. Overall study findings and caveats: In two of eight donors, the top clonotype was HLA-C-restricted CMV-specific.

Notes on this clonotype: The antigen is undetermined.

The V segment lost 7 bases and the J segment 0 bases; nucleotides outside the gene matches: 12. Germline V gene lookup returns CDR1 LNHDA and CDR2 SQIVND (reference sequence). The CDR3 is made up of 18 amino acids. TCRdb re-called the reads with MiXCR, one entry per CDR3 protein. Of approximately 290,000 distinct CDR3 sequences in the sample, 25% were seen once. This TCR was sampled from a human donor in good health (CMV status not recorded). Some clones in this sample may be carry-over from other donors' samples. The chain links TRBV19 to TRBJ1-5, with 10 bases aligning to TRBD1. The sequencing input was PBMCs. The chain's CDR3 is CASNPRDRGTHSNQPQHF. CDR3 sequence (DNA): TGTGCCAGTAACCCCCGGGACAGGGGCACCCATAGCAATCAGCCCCAGCATTTT.